In this sample, the clone carrying this T cell receptor beta chain turned up once. Its specificity is not known. The sample comes from a study of fetal regulatory T cell absence and autoimmunity. Study-level findings and limits: Antigen-driven pancreatic autoimmunity before birth in IPEX was inferred from oligoclonal enrichment. Oligoclonal TCR enrichment in pancreas over cord blood reached over 90-fold for some clones.

Libraries were prepared by immunoSEQ multiplex PCR; TCRdb keeps only in-frame clonotypes and omits some of them. The data show 46,000 or so clones, with approximately 83% seen just once and 0.41% held by the top ten. The receptor was derived from a newborn boy with IPEX syndrome. The sequenced sample was cord blood.

DNA for the CDR3: TGTGCCAGCAGCTTGACGGGGTTAGCCTCAGATACGCAGTATTTT. Its protein is CASSLTGLASDTQYF. The J gene is TRBJ2-3, the V gene TRBV5-6; D is possibly TRBD2 (5 bases). Germline V gene lookup returns CDR1 SGHDT and CDR2 YYEEEE. This CDR3 is 15 amino acids long. The V end was cut by 1 base, the J end by 4 bases, with 13 bases between.